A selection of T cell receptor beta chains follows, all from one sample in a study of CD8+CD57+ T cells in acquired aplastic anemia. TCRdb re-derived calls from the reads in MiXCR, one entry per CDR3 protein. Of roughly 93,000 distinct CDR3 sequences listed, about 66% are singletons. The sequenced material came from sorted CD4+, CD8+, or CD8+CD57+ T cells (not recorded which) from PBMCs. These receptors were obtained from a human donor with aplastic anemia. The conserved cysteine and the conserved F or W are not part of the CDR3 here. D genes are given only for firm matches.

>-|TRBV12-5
ASGSPHLRTVNEQF
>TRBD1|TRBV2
ASAREGATTEAF
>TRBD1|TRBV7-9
ASSPPTGGWTEAL
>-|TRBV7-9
ASSSQAGYT
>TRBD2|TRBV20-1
SARDLAGGDYEQY
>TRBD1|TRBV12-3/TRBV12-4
TSSRPHAGTGNTEAF
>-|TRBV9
ASSPGGRGSPLH
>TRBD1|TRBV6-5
ASKRTGGAYTEAF
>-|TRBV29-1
SVEAGVGSPF
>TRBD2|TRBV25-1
ASSESKLAGVSYNEQF
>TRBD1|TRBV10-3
ASSRDRGTDTQY
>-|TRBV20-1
SAQGRSTDTQY